These 18 T cell receptor beta chains originate from one sample sequenced in a study of regulatory T cells in long-lasting Graves disease. Building the TCR beta libraries relied on iRepertoire HTBI primers, and CDR3 regions underwent Arm-PCR. TCRdb processed the multiplex PCR reads anew with MiXCR; each CDR3 protein has one entry. This repertoire shows 350,000 to 550,000 distinct CDR3 sequences, 15% found once; its top ten account for roughly 17%. Documented time point: newly diagnosed GD, antithyroid drugs for less than 3 months. After RNA was extracted from PBMCs, the TCR library was made from it. This sample also belongs to another study, concerning T cells in Graves' hyperthyroidism and ophthalmopathy.

The source was peripheral blood mononuclear cells (PBMCs), collected at new diagnosis, from a patient treated with antithyroid drugs. These receptors all come from a woman younger than 45 with Graves disease.

Many counts were recorded for this clonotype. This chain connects TRBV5-1 to TRBJ2-1; 7 nucleotides line up with TRBD2. This CDR3 has 16 amino acids. Germline-derived CDR1 and CDR2 are SGHRS and YFSETQ. The V and J ends lost 0 bases and 0 bases, in that order; junction bases with no gene match: 3. CDR3 DNA: TGCGCCAGCAGCTTGGGCCGGGACTACTCCTACAATGAGCAGTTCTTC. It codes for CASSLGRDYSYNEQFF.

The V gene is TRBV25-1, the J gene TRBJ2-7, with TRBD2 matching 7 bases. Germline V gene data show CDR1 as MGHDK and CDR2 as SYGVNS. After removal of 1 base from V and 0 bases from J, the junction contained 6 bases not matched to a gene. This CDR3 comprises 16 residues. As DNA, the CDR3 is TGTGCCAGCAGTGAATCGAGAGGCGGGAGCTCCTACGAGCAGTACTTC. Its translation: CASSESRGGSSYEQYF.

The chain carries TRBV20-1 and TRBJ2-1; 7 bases are a match to TRBD2. The germline CDR1 and CDR2 sequences are DFQATT and SNEGSKA (reference sequence). CDR3 length equals 13 residues. J gave up 6 bases and V 5 bases, and 7 bases lay outside the gene matches. In DNA form, the CDR3 reads TGCAGTGCTTTTACTAGCGCCGGCAATGAGCAGTTCTTC. This sequence encodes CSAFTSAGNEQFF.

The chain has TRBV29-1 and TRBJ1-2, with 9 bases that match TRBD1. The CDR3 is made up of 13 amino acids. Trimming removed 3 bases from V and 8 bases from J; junction bases left unmatched: 7. Germline CDR1 SQVTM, CDR2 ANQGSEA. CDR3 DNA: TGCAGCGTTGAGGGGACAGGGACGGGGGGCTACACCTTC. Amino acid sequence: CSVEGTGTGGYTF.

The chain has TRBV6-1 and TRBJ2-3; TRBD2 matches 12 bases. Losses at the gene ends were 4 bases for V and 2 bases for J; bases not matched to a gene: 4. CDR1 is MNHNS and CDR2 is SASEGT in the germline V gene. The CDR3 has 16 amino acids. The CDR3 reads CASSGSSGRATDTQYF. CDR3 bases: TGTGCCAGCAGTGGATCTAGCGGGAGGGCCACAGATACGCAGTATTTT.

This clonotype was observed many times. The gene calls are TRBV28 and TRBJ1-6; the D is unclear. Germline-derived CDR1 and CDR2 are MDHEN and SYDVKM. CDR3 size: 14 residues. V gave up 6 bases and J gave up 2 bases, with 8 bases separating them. The chain's CDR3 is CASSLNPYNSPLHF. In DNA form, the CDR3 reads TGTGCCAGCAGCTTGAATCCCTATAATTCACCCCTCCACTTT.

A remark on this clonotype: The final CDR3 position lacks the conserved phenylalanine or tryptophan, pointing to a likely read error. The chain carries TRBV27 and TRBJ2-7; possibly TRBD1 for D (6 bases). Trimming removed 2 bases at V and 6 bases at J, with 14 bases between. The CDR3 runs to 14 residues. CDR1 is MNHEY, CDR2 SMNVEV, per germline (reference sequence). The CDR3, as DNA: TGTGCCAGCAGTTTAAGTGCCAGGGGCGGCGAGCAGTACCTC. Its translation is CASSLSARGGEQYL.

This clonotype was seen ten or more times. The rearrangement links TRBV7-2 to TRBJ2-1, with 10 nucleotides matching TRBD2. With V trimmed by 1 base and J by 4 bases, 4 bases remained unmatched. Germline V gene sequence: CDR1 SGHTA, CDR2 FQGNSA. The CDR3 is 16 amino acids. CDR3 in amino acids: CASSLVGTSEYNEQFF. The CDR3 nucleotides are TGTGCCAGCAGCTTAGTCGGGACTAGCGAGTACAATGAGCAGTTCTTC.

In its sample, this clonotype was seen many times. The rearrangement uses TRBV20-1 and TRBJ2-7, with TRBD2 identical over 7 bases. Trimming removed 5 bases from V and 1 base from J; junction bases left unmatched: 8. Germline V gene sequence: CDR1 DFQATT, CDR2 SNEGSKA (reference sequence). There are 14 residues in the CDR3. In DNA form, the CDR3 reads TGCAGTGCTGCGTCTAGCGGTACTTCCTACGAGCAGTACTTC. Encoded protein: CSAASSGTSYEQYF.

As concerns this clonotype: A much larger clone differs from this one at a single base, so this may be a read error. The chain recombines TRBV28 with TRBJ2-1, with D possibly matching TRBD1 (5 bases). V was trimmed by 5 bases and J by 10 bases, leaving 21 bases between them. The germline V gene has CDR1 MDHEN and CDR2 SYDVKM. The CDR3 covers 15 residues. In DNA, the CDR3 is TGTGCCAGCAGTCCAGGGCCCGACTTCTCCTACGAGCAGTTCTTC. Translating gives CASSPGPDFSYEQFF. Looking up the rest from reference TRBV28 and TRBJ2-1 gives the full variable domain: DVKVTQSSRYLVKRTGEKVFLECVQDMDHENMFWYRQDPGLGLRLIYFSYDVKMKEKGDIPEGYSVSREKKERFSLILESASTNQTSMYLCASSPGPDFSYEQFFGPGTRLTVL.

This clonotype was seen at least ten times. The chain uses TRBV11-2 and TRBJ1-4; 10 nucleotides line up with TRBD1. CDR1 and CDR2 (germline): SGHAT, FQNNGV. The J segment lost 8 bases and the V segment lost 5 bases, leaving 2 bases of the junction unmatched. This CDR3 comprises 13 residues. The CDR3 region has the DNA TGTGCCAGCAGCGGGACAGGGGTCGAAAAACTGTTTTTT. It is translated as CASSGTGVEKLFF.

This clonotype was recorded a few times. This chain connects TRBV27 to TRBJ2-7; D is uncertain. This CDR3 spans 15 amino acids. Germline V gene data show CDR1 as MNHEY and CDR2 as SMNVEV (reference sequence). V was shortened by 2 bases and J by 2 bases, with 13 bases between the two germline ends. CDR3 in amino acids: CASSLLPTSTYEQYF. The CDR3 DNA sequence: TGTGCCAGCAGTTTACTGCCGACGAGCACCTACGAGCAGTACTTC.

This clonotype has at least ten counts. CDR3 nucleotide sequence: TGCAGCGTTGGAGGGCCGGGACAGTCCTACGAGCAGTACTTC. It specifies CSVGGPGQSYEQYF. The chain links TRBV29-1 to TRBJ2-7; 7 positions agree with TRBD1. Trimming removed 4 bases from V and 1 base from J; junction bases left unmatched: 7. CDR3 length: 14 amino acids. Germline V lookup: CDR1 SQVTM, CDR2 ANQGSEA.

This clonotype was counted once. Given a far larger clone just one base away, this is likely a sequencing read error. The chain couples TRBV12-3 or TRBV12-4 to TRBJ2-7; TRBD2 agrees at 9 bases. The trim removed 3 bases at V and 7 bases at J, leaving 28 bases unmatched. This CDR3 has 21 amino acids. The chain's CDR3 is CASSLYPVVSGRSSSYNEQYF. The CDR3 DNA is TGTGCCAGCAGTTTGTATCCTGTCGTAAGCGGGAGGTCCAGCTCCTACAATGAGCAGTACTTC.

Ten or more counts support this clonotype. The J gene is TRBJ1-1, the V gene TRBV7-9; D gene unclear. The germline CDR1 and CDR2 sequences are SEHNR and FQNEAQ (reference sequence). V was cut by 6 bases and J by 0 bases, with 14 bases left in between. The CDR3 spans 15 residues. The CDR3 sequence is CASSLNSGLNTEAFF. Written as DNA, the CDR3 is TGTGCCAGCAGTCTTAATTCCGGGCTGAACACTGAAGCTTTCTTT.

This clonotype has at least ten counts. An end of the junction does not agree with germline; a read error may underlie this. The chain has TRBV5-6 and TRBJ2-3, with 8 positions matching TRBD1. CDR1 is SGHDT and CDR2 is YYEEEE in the germline V gene. The CDR3 loop spans 14 amino acids. CDR3 protein: CASSRRQGTDTQYF. The CDR3 coding sequence is TGCGCCAGCAGCCGCCGACAGGGGACAGATACGCAGTATTTT.

In this sample, this clonotype turned up many times. CDR3: CASSPGTGTYEQYF. Written as DNA, the CDR3 is TGTGCCAGCAGCCCCGGGACAGGGACCTACGAGCAGTACTTC. The J gene is TRBJ2-7, the V gene TRBV12-3 or TRBV12-4; 9 bases are a match to TRBD1. This CDR3 has 14 amino acids. V gave up 6 bases and J gave up 2 bases; unmatched junction bases: 5.

In its sample, this clonotype was seen many times. The V and J genes are TRBV27 and TRBJ1-2, with 7 bases fitting TRBD1. With 0 bases clipped from V and 8 bases from J, the junction kept 6 bases outside the gene matches. Germline CDR1 reads MNHEY; CDR2 reads SMNVEV (reference sequence). The CDR3 contains 14 residues. In DNA, the CDR3 is TGTGCCAGCAGTTTATCCGGGACAGCTCCGGGCTACACCTTC. Translating it yields CASSLSGTAPGYTF.